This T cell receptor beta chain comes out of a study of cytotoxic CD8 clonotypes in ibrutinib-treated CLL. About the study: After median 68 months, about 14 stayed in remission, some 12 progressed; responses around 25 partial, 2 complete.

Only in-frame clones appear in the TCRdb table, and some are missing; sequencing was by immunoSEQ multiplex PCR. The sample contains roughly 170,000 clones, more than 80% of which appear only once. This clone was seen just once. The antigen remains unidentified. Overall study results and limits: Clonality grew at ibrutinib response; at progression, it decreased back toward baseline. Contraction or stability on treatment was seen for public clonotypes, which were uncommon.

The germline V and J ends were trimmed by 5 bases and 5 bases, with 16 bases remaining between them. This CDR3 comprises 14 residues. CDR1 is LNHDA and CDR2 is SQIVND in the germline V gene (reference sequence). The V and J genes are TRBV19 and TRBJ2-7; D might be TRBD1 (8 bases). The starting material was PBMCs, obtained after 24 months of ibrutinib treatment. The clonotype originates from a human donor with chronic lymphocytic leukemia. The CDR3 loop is CASSPWTGRDEQYF. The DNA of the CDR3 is TGTGCCAGTAGTCCTTGGACAGGGAGGGACGAGCAGTACTTC.